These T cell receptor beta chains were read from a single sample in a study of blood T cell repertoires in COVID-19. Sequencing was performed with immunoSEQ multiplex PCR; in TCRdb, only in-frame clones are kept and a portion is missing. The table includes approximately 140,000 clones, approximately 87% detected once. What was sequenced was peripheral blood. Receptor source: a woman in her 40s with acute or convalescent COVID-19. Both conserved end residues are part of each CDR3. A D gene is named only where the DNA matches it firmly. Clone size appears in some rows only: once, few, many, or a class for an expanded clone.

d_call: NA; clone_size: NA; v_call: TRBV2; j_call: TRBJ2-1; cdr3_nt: TGTGCCAGTCTGGGCGGGTCCTACAATGAGCAGTTCTTC; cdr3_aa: CASLGGSYNEQFF
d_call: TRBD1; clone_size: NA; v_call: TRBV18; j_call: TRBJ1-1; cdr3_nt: TGTGCCAGCTCACTCACAGGGGGCATGAACACTGAAGCTTTCTTT; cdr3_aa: CASSLTGGMNTEAFF
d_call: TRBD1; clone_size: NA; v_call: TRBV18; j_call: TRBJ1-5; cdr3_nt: TGTGCCAGCTCGCTGGGACAGGGGGAAAATCAGCCCCAGCATTTT; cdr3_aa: CASSLGQGENQPQHF
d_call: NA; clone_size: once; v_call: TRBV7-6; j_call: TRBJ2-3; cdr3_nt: TGTGCCAGCAGCCCTGGAGACGTTCGGATCTTCACAGATACGCAGTATTTT; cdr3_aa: CASSPGDVRIFTDTQYF
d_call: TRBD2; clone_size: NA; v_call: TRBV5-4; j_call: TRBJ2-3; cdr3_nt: TGTGCCAGCAGCCGGGGTTCCGGGGGGACCACAGATACGCAGTATTTT; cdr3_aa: CASSRGSGGTTDTQYF
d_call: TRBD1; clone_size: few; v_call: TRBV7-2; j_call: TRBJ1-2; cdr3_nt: TGTGCCAGCAGCGAGGGACAGCCCAACTATGGCTACACCTTC; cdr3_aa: CASSEGQPNYGYTF
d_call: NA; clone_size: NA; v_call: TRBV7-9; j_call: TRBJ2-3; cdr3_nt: TGTGCCAGCAGCCTGAGGGGGGGCCCCACAGATACGCAGTATTTT; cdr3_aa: CASSLRGGPTDTQYF
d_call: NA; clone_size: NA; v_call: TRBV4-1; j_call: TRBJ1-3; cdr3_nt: TGCGCCAGCAGCCTCCAGGGTTTGAAGGAGGGTGGAAACACCATATATTTT; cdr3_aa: CASSLQGLKEGGNTIYF
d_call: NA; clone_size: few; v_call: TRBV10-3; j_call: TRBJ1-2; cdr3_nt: TGTGCCATCAGTGAGCACGGCAGGGCCTTCTATGGCTACACCTTC; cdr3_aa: CAISEHGRAFYGYTF
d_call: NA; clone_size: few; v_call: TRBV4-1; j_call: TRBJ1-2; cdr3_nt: TGCGCCAGCAGCCATCGGGGATTCTATGGCTACACCTTC; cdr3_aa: CASSHRGFYGYTF
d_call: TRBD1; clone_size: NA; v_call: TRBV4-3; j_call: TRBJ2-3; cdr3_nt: TGCGCCAGCAGCCAAGAAGGAAGGGGGCTTACAGATACGCAGTATTTT; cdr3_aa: CASSQEGRGLTDTQYF
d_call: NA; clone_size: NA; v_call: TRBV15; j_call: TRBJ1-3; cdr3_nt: TGTGCCACCAGGACAGGCCTCTCTGGAAACACCATATATTTT; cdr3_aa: CATRTGLSGNTIYF
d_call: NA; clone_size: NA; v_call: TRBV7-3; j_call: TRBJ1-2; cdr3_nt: TGTGCCAGCAGCCCTGACAACCCTGGTAACACCTTC; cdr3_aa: CASSPDNPGNTF
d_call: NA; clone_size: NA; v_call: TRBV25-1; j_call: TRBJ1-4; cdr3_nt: TGTGCCAGCAGCCGGAGGGCCGCTAATGAAAAACTGTTTTTT; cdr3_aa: CASSRRAANEKLFF
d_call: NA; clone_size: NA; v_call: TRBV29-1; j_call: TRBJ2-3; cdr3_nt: TGCAGCGTTCGAGGTAGCACAGATACGCAGTATTTT; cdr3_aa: CSVRGSTDTQYF
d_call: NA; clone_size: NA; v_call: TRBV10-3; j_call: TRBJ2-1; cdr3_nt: TGTGCCATCAGTGAGTCGGGGGGCTCCTACAATGAGCAGTTCTTC; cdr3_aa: CAISESGGSYNEQFF
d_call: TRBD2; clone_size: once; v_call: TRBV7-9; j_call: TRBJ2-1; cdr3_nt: TGTGCCAGCAGCGGACTAGCGGGATTCTACAATGAGCAGTTCTTC; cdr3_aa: CASSGLAGFYNEQFF
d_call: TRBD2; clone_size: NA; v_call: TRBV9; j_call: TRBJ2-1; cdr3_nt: TGTGCCAGCAGCGCCCCGTACGGGCTGAAGGGTAGCGGGGACTATGAGCAGTTCTTC; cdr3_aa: CASSAPYGLKGSGDYEQFF
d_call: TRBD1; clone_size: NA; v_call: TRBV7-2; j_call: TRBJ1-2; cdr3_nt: TGTGCCAGCAGCGCGACAGGGACCGCCTATGGCTACATCTTC; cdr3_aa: CASSATGTAYGYIF
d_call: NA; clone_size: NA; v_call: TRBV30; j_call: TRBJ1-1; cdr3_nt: TGTGCCTCTAAGACAGGCCGCCTTGAAGCTTTCTTT; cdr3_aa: CASKTGRLEAFF
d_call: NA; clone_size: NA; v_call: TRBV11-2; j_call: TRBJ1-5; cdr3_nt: TGTGCCAGCAGCCCCACAGGGAGCAATCAGCCCCAGCATTTT; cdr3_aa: CASSPTGSNQPQHF
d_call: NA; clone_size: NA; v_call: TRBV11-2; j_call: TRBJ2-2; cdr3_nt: TGTGCCAACGGACTATACGGGGAGCTGTTTTTT; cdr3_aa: CANGLYGELFF
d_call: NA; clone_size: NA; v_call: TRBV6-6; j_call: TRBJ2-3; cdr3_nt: TGTGCCAGCAGTTACACATTGGGGAGAGGAACAGATACGCAGTATTTT; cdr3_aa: CASSYTLGRGTDTQYF
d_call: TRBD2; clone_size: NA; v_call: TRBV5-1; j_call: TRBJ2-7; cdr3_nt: TGCGCCAGCAGCCCTAGGACTAGCGGGGGCTCCTACGAGCAGTACTTC; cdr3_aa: CASSPRTSGGSYEQYF
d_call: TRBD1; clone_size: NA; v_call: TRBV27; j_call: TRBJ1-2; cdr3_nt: TGTGCCAGCAGTCTCGGGACAGGGGCTTTCTATGGCTACACCTTC; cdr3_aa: CASSLGTGAFYGYTF
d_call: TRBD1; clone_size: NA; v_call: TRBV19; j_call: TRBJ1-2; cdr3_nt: TGTGCCAGTTCCTCTTTAGAGGGGGCGTATAACTATGGCTACACCTTC; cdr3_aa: CASSSLEGAYNYGYTF
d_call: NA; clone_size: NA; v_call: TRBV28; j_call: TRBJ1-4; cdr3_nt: TGTGCCAGCAGTTACCCCTACGATGAAAAACTGTTTTTT; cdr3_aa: CASSYPYDEKLFF
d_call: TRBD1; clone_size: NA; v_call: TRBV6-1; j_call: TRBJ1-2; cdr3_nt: TGTGCCAGCAGTGAAGACAGGGGCTATGGCTACACCTTC; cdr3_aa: CASSEDRGYGYTF
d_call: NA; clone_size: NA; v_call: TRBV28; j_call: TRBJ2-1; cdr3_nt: TGTGCCAGCAGTTTATCCGGGGGACGGGGCGTTGAGCAGTTCTTC; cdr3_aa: CASSLSGGRGVEQFF
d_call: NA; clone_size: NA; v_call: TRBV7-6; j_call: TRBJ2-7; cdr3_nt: TGTGCCAGCAGCTTATCCCAGGGTTCCTCCTACGAGCAGTACTTC; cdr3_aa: CASSLSQGSSYEQYF
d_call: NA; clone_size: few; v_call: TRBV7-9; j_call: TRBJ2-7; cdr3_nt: TGTGCCAGCAGCCTCGTTGTAGGACAGACCTACGAGCAGTACTTC; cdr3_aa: CASSLVVGQTYEQYF
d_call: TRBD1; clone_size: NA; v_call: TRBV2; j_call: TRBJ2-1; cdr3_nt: TGTGCCAGCAGTCCTCTAGGGACAGGGAAGAATGAGCAGTTCTTC; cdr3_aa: CASSPLGTGKNEQFF
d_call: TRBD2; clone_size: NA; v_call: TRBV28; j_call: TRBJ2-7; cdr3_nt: TGTGCCAGCAGCAGTGGGACTAGCGGGTTCTACGAGCAGTACTTC; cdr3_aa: CASSSGTSGFYEQYF
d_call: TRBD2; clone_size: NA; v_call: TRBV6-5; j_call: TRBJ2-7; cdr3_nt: TGTGCCAGCAGTTACTATGGAGGGACTAAGGACGAGCAGTACTTC; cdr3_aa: CASSYYGGTKDEQYF
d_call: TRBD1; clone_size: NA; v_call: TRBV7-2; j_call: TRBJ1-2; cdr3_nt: TGTGCCAGCAGCCCGCGACAGGGAAGCTATGGCTACACCTTC; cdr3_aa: CASSPRQGSYGYTF
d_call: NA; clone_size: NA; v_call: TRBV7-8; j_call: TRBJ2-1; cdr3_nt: TGTGCCAGCAGCTTAGCGACCGGGGACAATGAGCAGTTCTTC; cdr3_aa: CASSLATGDNEQFF
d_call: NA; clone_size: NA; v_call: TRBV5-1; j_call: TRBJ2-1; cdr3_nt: TGCGCCAGCAGCTTGAGCGGGCTTTACAATGAGCAGTTCTTC; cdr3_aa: CASSLSGLYNEQFF
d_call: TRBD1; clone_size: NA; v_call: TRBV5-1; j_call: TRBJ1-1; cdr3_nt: TGCGCCAGCAGCTCCGGGACAGGGGGTGTCGGTGAAGCTTTCTTT; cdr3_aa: CASSSGTGGVGEAFF
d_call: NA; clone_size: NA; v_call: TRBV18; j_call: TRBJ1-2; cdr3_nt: TGTGCCAGCTCACCACTGGACAGCACTAACTATGGCTACACCTTC; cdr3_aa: CASSPLDSTNYGYTF
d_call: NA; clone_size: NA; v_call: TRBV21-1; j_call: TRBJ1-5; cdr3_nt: TGTGCCAGCAGCAATACAGGGGACCACCAGCCCCAGCATTTT; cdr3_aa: CASSNTGDHQPQHF
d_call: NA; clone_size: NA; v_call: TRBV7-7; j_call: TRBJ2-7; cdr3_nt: TGTGCCAGCAGCCCTCTGAAGGGGTCCTACGAGCAGTACTTC; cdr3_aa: CASSPLKGSYEQYF
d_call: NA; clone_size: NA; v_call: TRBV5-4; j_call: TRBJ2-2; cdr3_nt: TGTGCCAGCAGCCCCCCAGGGCAGGCGAACACCGGGGAGCTGTTTTTT; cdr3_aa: CASSPPGQANTGELFF
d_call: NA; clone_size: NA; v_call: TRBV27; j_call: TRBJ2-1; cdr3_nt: TGTGCCAGCAATCATAGTTGGTCGGTTTGTGATGAGCAGTTCTTC; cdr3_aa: CASNHSWSVCDEQFF
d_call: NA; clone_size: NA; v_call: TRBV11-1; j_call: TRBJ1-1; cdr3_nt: TGTGCCAGCAGCCTTGGACAGCACACTGAAGCTTTCTTT; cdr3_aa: CASSLGQHTEAFF
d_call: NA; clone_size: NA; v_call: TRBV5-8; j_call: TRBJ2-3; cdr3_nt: TGTGCCAGCAGCTTGGCCTTGGGGGCAGGGTATACAGATACGCAGTATTTT; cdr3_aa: CASSLALGAGYTDTQYF
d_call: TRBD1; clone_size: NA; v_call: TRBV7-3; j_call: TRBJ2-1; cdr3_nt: TGTGCCAGCAGCTTAAGTGGGGGACAGTACAATGAGCAGTTCTTC; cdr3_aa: CASSLSGGQYNEQFF
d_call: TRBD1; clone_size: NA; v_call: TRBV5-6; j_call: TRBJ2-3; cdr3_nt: TGTGCCAGCAGCTTGTATACAGGGGAACTAGTATCAGATACGCAGTATTTT; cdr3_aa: CASSLYTGELVSDTQYF
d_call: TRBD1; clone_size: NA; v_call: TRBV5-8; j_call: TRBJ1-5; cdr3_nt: TGTGCCAGCAGCTACGGGACAGGGGATCAGCCCCAGCATTTT; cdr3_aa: CASSYGTGDQPQHF
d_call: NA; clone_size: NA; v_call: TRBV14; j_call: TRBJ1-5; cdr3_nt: TGTGCCAGCAGCCAAACAAGCAATCAGCCCCAGCATTTT; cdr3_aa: CASSQTSNQPQHF
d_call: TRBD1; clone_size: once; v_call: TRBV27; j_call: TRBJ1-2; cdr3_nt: TGTGCCAGCAGTCTTGGACAGGGGAACTATGGCTACACCTTC; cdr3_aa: CASSLGQGNYGYTF
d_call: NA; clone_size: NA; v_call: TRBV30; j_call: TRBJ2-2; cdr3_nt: TGTGCCTGGAGCAGGGGAAACACCGGGGAGCTGTTTTTT; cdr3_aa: CAWSRGNTGELFF
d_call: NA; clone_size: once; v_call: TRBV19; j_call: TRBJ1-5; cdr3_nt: TGTGCCAGTAGGCCCCTGGGAGGGGTCATTGATCAGCCCCAGCATTTT; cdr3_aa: CASRPLGGVIDQPQHF